The 24 T cell receptor beta chains below were found in one sample sequenced in a study of blood T cell repertoires in COVID-19. Produced via immunoSEQ multiplex PCR; TCRdb's table is partial and in-frame only. This sample has approximately 300,000 clones, with approximately 86% found just once. The sequenced sample consisted of PBMCs or T cells enriched from blood (not recorded which). The receptors were sampled from a woman younger than 30 who had recovered from COVID-19.

The chain recombines TRBV4-1 with TRBJ2-7, with 7 bases fitting TRBD2. The V and J ends lost 1 base and 1 base, in that order; junction bases with no gene match: 7. The germline CDR1 and CDR2 sequences are MGHRA and YSYEKL. This CDR3 spans 16 amino acids. CDR3 DNA sequence: TGCGCCAGCAGCCAAGTTCCGCGGGGGAGATCCTACGAGCAGTACTTC. Its protein product is CASSQVPRGRSYEQYF.

The chain links TRBV7-2 to TRBJ1-6; D not resolved. There are 17 residues in the CDR3. Trimming pared 1 base from V and 0 bases from J, leaving 10 bases between. The germline gives CDR1 SGHTA, CDR2 FQGNSA. In DNA form, the CDR3 reads TGTGCCAGCAGCTTAGGCTTGGGGAGCTCCTATAATTCACCCCTCCACTTT. Amino acid sequence: CASSLGLGSSYNSPLHF.

V is TRBV5-1 and J is TRBJ1-1; no reliable D call. CDR1 and CDR2 from the germline V gene are SGHRS and YFSETQ. Trimming left V 1 base short and J 1 base short, with 14 bases between. The CDR3 is 16 residues long. The CDR3 DNA follows: TGCGCCAGCAGCTTGCAGGTTTCACACTCGAACACTGAAGCTTTCTTT. Translation: CASSLQVSHSNTEAFF.

This clone was observed a handful of times. The chain recombines TRBV15 with TRBJ1-6; D uncertain. Germline CDR1 and CDR2: LNHNV and YYDKDF (reference sequence). CDR3 length: 13 residues. Trimming shortened V by 0 bases and J by 9 bases, and 6 bases separated the two germline ends. This CDR3 is CATSREAGSPLHF. CDR3 sequence (DNA): TGTGCCACCAGCAGAGAGGCGGGTTCACCCCTCCACTTT.

This chain links TRBV11-3 with TRBJ2-1, with D perhaps matching TRBD1 (6 bases). V shed 6 bases and J shed 8 bases, with 20 bases lying between them. Germline values: CDR1 SGHNT, CDR2 YENEEA. The CDR3 covers 15 residues. The CDR3, as DNA: TGTGCCAGCAGTTTCTCGGGACACACTGGGGATGAGCAGTTCTTC. It yields the protein CASSFSGHTGDEQFF.

The V call is TRBV3-1 (or the pseudogene TRBV3-2), the J call TRBJ2-1, with TRBD1 as a possible D gene (6 bases). V was cut by 4 bases and J by 5 bases, with 15 bases left in between. In germline, CDR1 is LGHDT, CDR2 YNNKEL (reference sequence). This CDR3 spans 15 amino acids. Here the CDR3 reads CASSLTGEGDNEQFF. The CDR3 DNA follows: TGTGCCAGCAGCCTGACAGGCGAGGGGGACAATGAGCAGTTCTTC.

This chain uses TRBV10-3 with TRBJ1-2, with a weak D call TRBD1 (5 bases). The CDR3 covers 14 residues. V shed 0 bases and J shed 4 bases, with 9 bases lying between them. Germline lookup yields CDR1 ENHRY and CDR2 SYGVKD. CDR3 protein: CAISESDQGYGYTF. DNA for the CDR3: TGTGCCATCAGTGAGTCCGACCAGGGCTATGGCTACACCTTC.

The sample holds one count of this clone. V and J are TRBV11-2 and TRBJ1-1; tentative D call: TRBD1 (5 bases). This CDR3 is built from 16 residues. Trimming left V 5 bases short and J 5 bases short, with 21 bases between. Germline assignment: CDR1 SGHAT and CDR2 FQNNGV. Here the CDR3 reads CASSHGGGLGATEAFF. In nucleotides, the CDR3 is TGTGCCAGCAGCCACGGGGGGGGTCTGGGCGCTACTGAAGCTTTCTTT.

The chain uses TRBV9 and TRBJ1-6; 7 nucleotides align to TRBD1. V lost 0 bases and J lost 10; bases outside the gene matches: 4. The CDR3 runs to 14 residues. Germline CDR1 is SGDLS and CDR2 is YYNGEE. The CDR3 DNA is TGTGCCAGCAGCGTAGGGACAGGCGGGTCACCCCTCCACTTT. It specifies CASSVGTGGSPLHF.

The chain joins TRBV7-9 to TRBJ1-5, with 7 bases lining up with TRBD1. This CDR3 is 16 amino acids long. Germline V CDR1 and CDR2: SEHNR, FQNEAQ (reference sequence). Trimming removed 1 base from V and 2 bases from J; junction bases left unmatched: 5. CDR3 nucleotides: TGTGCCAGCAGCTTAGGAGCAGGGGGTGGCAATCAGCCCCAGCATTTT. Translating it yields CASSLGAGGGNQPQHF.

This rearrangement joins TRBV28 to TRBJ1-2; D may be TRBD1 (6 bases). Between the trimmed V and J ends, which lost 6 bases and 3 bases, there was a span of 17 bases. Germline V lookup: CDR1 MDHEN, CDR2 SYDVKM. The CDR3 runs to 15 residues. This CDR3 reads CASRTPSGGHYGYTF. The DNA for the CDR3 is TGTGCCAGCAGAACACCTAGTGGGGGCCACTATGGCTACACCTTC.

Within the sample, this clone is medium-sized. The chain uses TRBV19 and TRBJ2-1, with TRBD2 matching 11 bases. CDR1 and CDR2 from the germline V gene are LNHDA and SQIVND (reference sequence). This CDR3 spans 17 amino acids. Trimming took 5 bases from V and 4 from J; bases not matched to a gene: 10. CDR3 loop: CASSADPGTSGYNEQFF. The CDR3 DNA sequence: TGTGCCAGTAGTGCCGATCCCGGGACTAGCGGTTACAATGAGCAGTTCTTC.

The V call is TRBV10-3, the J call TRBJ2-7; TRBD2 agrees at 7 bases. Germline V gene data show CDR1 as ENHRY and CDR2 as SYGVKD. V trimming: 3 bases; J trimming: 5 bases; junction bases outside the gene matches: 10. The CDR3 is 15 residues long. CDR3 sequence: CAISERREPIDEQYF. CDR3 sequence (DNA): TGTGCCATCAGTGAAAGGCGGGAGCCGATCGACGAGCAGTACTTC.

The chain links TRBV6-5 to TRBJ2-7; D not resolved. CDR3 length: 15 residues. CDR1 MNHEY and CDR2 SVGAGI come from the germline V gene. V gave up 0 bases and J gave up 2 bases, with 11 bases separating them. CDR3 residues: CASSYSSGFTYEQYF. As DNA, the CDR3 is TGTGCCAGCAGTTACTCCTCAGGTTTTACCTACGAGCAGTACTTC.

The gene calls are TRBV25-1 and TRBJ1-6; D may be TRBD1 (6 bases). V was shortened by 5 bases and J by 5 bases, with 16 bases between the two germline ends. The germline V gene has CDR1 MGHDK and CDR2 SYGVNS. The CDR3 is made up of 16 amino acids. CDR3 in amino acids: CASSSNQGMNNSPLHF. For the CDR3, the DNA is TGTGCCAGCAGTAGCAACCAGGGGATGAATAATTCACCCCTCCACTTT.

This sequence joins TRBV28 and TRBJ1-6, with D possibly being TRBD1 (6 bases). The CDR3 length is 15 residues. Germline CDR1 is MDHEN and CDR2 is SYDVKM. Trimming shortened V by 4 bases and J by 7 bases, and 14 bases separated the two germline ends. This CDR3 reads CASSSLTGMNSPLHF. The CDR3 DNA reads as TGTGCCAGCAGTTCCCTAACAGGGATGAATTCACCCCTCCACTTT.

The genes are TRBV5-4 and TRBJ2-7; D unclear. Germline loops: CDR1 SGHNT, CDR2 YYREEE (reference sequence). The CDR3 length is 14 residues. Trimming cost V 0 bases and J 2 bases, with 9 bases left between them. The CDR3: CASSLGLNPYEQYF. CDR3 DNA: TGTGCCAGCAGCTTGGGGCTTAACCCCTACGAGCAGTACTTC.

Note on this clone: Other DNA sequences in the sample encode the same CDR3. This rearrangement joins TRBV9 to TRBJ2-3, with 10 bases identical to TRBD2. Germline lookup yields CDR1 SGDLS and CDR2 YYNGEE. This CDR3 is 15 amino acids long. V lost 1 base to trimming and J lost 3 bases; unmatched junction nucleotides: 2. CDR3 residues: CASSVLAGGTDTQYF. CDR3 nucleotides: TGTGCCAGCAGCGTATTAGCGGGGGGAACAGATACGCAGTATTTT.

The rearrangement joins TRBV28 to TRBJ2-3; a possible D gene is TRBD1 (5 bases). The CDR3 is made up of 16 amino acids. V shed 3 bases and J shed 2 bases, with 15 bases lying between them. The germline V gene has CDR1 MDHEN and CDR2 SYDVKM. The CDR3 DNA is TGTGCCAGCAGTTTCCAGGGTGGGGAATACACAGATACGCAGTATTTT. Its translation is CASSFQGGEYTDTQYF.

The chain combines TRBV6-2 or TRBV6-3 with TRBJ1-1; maybe TRBD1 (5 bases). The CDR3 length is 13 residues. Trimming stripped 5 bases from V and 8 bases from J, with 15 bases between. Looked up from germline, CDR1 is MNHEY and CDR2 is SVGEGT. The CDR3 nucleotides read TGTGCCAGCAGTCGTCACAGGAGAAAAGAAGCTTTCTTT. The encoded protein is CASSRHRRKEAFF.

This clone was picked up one time. The chain recombines TRBV6-5 with TRBJ2-7; the match to TRBD1 covers 7 bases. The CDR3 runs to 15 residues. V lost 7 bases to trimming and J lost 2 bases; unmatched junction nucleotides: 11. CDR1 is MNHEY, CDR2 SVGAGI, per germline. DNA of the CDR3: TGTGCCAGCACCCGATCGTGGCAGGGGGCCTACGAGCAGTACTTC. This codes for CASTRSWQGAYEQYF.

The rearrangement joins TRBV27 to TRBJ2-7; 9 bases map to TRBD2. CDR3 size: 15 residues. V shed 2 bases, J shed 2 bases, and the junction held 4 bases outside the gene matches. The germline V gene has CDR1 MNHEY and CDR2 SMNVEV (reference sequence). DNA of the CDR3: TGTGCCAGCAGTTTAGCGGGGGGGCCCGCCTACGAGCAGTACTTC. It specifies CASSLAGGPAYEQYF.

The V gene is TRBV2, the J gene TRBJ1-1; TRBD1 aligns across 7 bases. Germline V gene lookup returns CDR1 SNHLY and CDR2 FYNNEI. After removal of 4 bases from V and 0 bases from J, the junction contained 5 bases not matched to a gene. CDR3 length: 15 residues. For the CDR3, the DNA is TGTGCCAGCAGTGGCGGACAGGACATGAACACTGAAGCTTTCTTT. Translation: CASSGGQDMNTEAFF.

J is TRBJ2-5 and V is TRBV5-4; 7 nucleotides agree with TRBD2. The ends lost 3 bases at V and 5 bases at J; junction bases unmatched: 10. The CDR3 is made up of 15 amino acids. Germline V CDR1 and CDR2: SGHNT, YYREEE (reference sequence). The CDR3 coding sequence is TGTGCCAGCAGCTCGCAGTTGGGACTAATGGAGACCCAGTACTTC. Its protein product is CASSSQLGLMETQYF.